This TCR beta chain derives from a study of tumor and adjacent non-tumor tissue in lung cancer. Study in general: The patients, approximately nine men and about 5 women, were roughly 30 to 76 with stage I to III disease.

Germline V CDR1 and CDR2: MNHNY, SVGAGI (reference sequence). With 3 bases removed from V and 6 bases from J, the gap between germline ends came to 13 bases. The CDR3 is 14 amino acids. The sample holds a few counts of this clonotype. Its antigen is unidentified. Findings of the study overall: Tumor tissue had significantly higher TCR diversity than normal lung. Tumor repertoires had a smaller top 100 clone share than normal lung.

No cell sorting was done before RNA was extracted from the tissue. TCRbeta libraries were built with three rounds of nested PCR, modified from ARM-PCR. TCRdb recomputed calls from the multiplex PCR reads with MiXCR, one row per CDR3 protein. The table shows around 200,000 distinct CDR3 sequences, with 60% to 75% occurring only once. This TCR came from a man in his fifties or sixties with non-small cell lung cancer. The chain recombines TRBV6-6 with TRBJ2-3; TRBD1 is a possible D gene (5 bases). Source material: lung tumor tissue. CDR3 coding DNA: TGTGCCAGCAGTTATGGTCAGGGCTTGGATACGCAGTATTTT. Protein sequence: CASSYGQGLDTQYF.